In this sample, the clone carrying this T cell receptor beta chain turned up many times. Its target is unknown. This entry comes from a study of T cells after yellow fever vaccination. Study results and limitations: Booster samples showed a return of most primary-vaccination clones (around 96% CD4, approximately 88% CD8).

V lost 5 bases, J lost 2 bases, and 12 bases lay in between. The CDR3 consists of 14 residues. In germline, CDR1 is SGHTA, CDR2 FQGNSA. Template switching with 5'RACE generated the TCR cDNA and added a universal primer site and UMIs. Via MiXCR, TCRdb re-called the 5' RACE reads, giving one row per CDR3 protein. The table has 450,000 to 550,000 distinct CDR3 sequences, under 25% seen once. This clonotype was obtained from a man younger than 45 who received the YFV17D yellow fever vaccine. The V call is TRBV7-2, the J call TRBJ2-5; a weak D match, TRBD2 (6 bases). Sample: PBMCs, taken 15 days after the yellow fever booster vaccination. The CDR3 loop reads CASSRPGVQETQYF. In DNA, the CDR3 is TGTGCCAGCAGCCGCCCGGGGGTTCAAGAGACCCAGTACTTC. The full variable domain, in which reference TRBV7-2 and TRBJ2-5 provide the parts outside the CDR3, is GAGVSQSPSNKVTEKGKDVELRCDPISGHTALYWYRQSLGQGLEFLIYFQGNSAPDKSGLPSDRFSAERTGGSVSTLTIQRTQQEDSAVYLCASSRPGVQETQYFGPGTRLLVL.